This entry lists 3 T cell receptor beta chains sequenced from one sample in a study of control samples from healthy donors and cancer patients. Some clones are missing from TCRdb's copy, which holds only in-frame ones; the method was immunoSEQ multiplex PCR. The table records around 75,000 clones, about 92% of them present only once. Sequenced input: blood. The receptor set was obtained from a woman aged 55-69 years in good health.

V is TRBV28 and J is TRBJ1-2; 7 bases are shared with TRBD1. The CDR3 sequence is 14 residues long. V shed 5 bases and J 1 base; nucleotides not matched to a gene: 4. Per the germline V gene, CDR1 is MDHEN and CDR2 is SYDVKM. The CDR3 loop is CASSPDRFNYGYTF. The CDR3 nucleotides are TGTGCCAGCAGTCCGGACAGGTTTAACTATGGCTACACCTTC.

CDR3 amino acids: CASSSPGTGSEKLFF. The CDR3 DNA reads TGTGCCAGCAGTTCGCCCGGGACAGGGTCTGAAAAACTGTTTTTT. This sequence joins TRBV28 and TRBJ1-4; 9 bases agree with TRBD1. CDR3 length: 15 amino acids. Germline values: CDR1 MDHEN, CDR2 SYDVKM. The V gene end was trimmed by 4 bases and the J gene end by 7 bases; junction bases not matched to a gene: 7.

The CDR3 nucleotides read TGTGCCAGCGGTTCTACAGGGAGGGCTGAAGCTTTCTTT. Amino acids: CASGSTGRAEAFF. The rearrangement uses TRBV7-9 and TRBJ1-1; D perhaps matches TRBD1 (6 bases). V was cut by 8 bases and J by 6 bases, with 16 bases left in between. Germline CDR1 and CDR2: SEHNR and FQNEAQ (reference sequence). The CDR3 loop spans 13 amino acids.